The clone carrying this T cell receptor beta chain turned up a few times. The data derive from a study of early T cells in non-severe SARS-CoV-2 infection. Unique molecular identifiers tagged individual cDNA molecules. TCRdb re-analysed the 5' RACE reads in MiXCR, keeping a single row per CDR3 protein. The sample has 70,000 or so distinct CDR3 sequences, roughly a tenth seen once. Germline V gene lookup returns CDR1 DFQATT and CDR2 SNEGSKA (reference sequence). This CDR3 has 14 residues. V was pared by 3 bases and J by 1 base, with 3 bases of the junction left unmatched. This sequence joins TRBV20-1 and TRBJ2-1; 7 nucleotides align to TRBD2. Source: whole blood, taken at baseline. The clonotype was recovered from an adult who was a healthcare worker with PCR-confirmed SARS-CoV-2 infection or an uninfected control (not recorded which). DNA of the CDR3: TGCAGTGCTAGTCCTAGCGGTTCCTACAATGAGCAGTTCTTC. Translating gives CSASPSGSYNEQFF.